This T cell receptor beta chain was captured by sequencing in a study of blood T cell repertoires in COVID-19. The overall study: Sources were T cells, B-cell-depleted T cells, or PBMCs; the material itself was cDNA or gDNA.

Per germline, CDR1 LNHNV and CDR2 YYDKDF (reference sequence). The CDR3 contains 12 residues. With 2 bases removed from V and 8 bases from J, the gap between germline ends came to 7 bases. As processed by the authors: The authors estimated nucleated cell counts from reference gene primer amplification. TCRdb keeps only in-frame clones here, not all; method: immunoSEQ multiplex PCR. Clonal size and the V and J genes are those of that table, whereas D and trimming came from the DNA. Of some 370,000 clones in the sample, about 89% were seen once. This clonotype was obtained from a woman in her twenties or thirties with COVID-19, enrolled during active disease. The chain carries TRBV15 and TRBJ2-1; D uncertain. Sequenced material: peripheral blood. The CDR3 nucleotides read TGTGCCACCAGCAGAAAAGAGGATGAGCAGTTCTTC. As protein: CATSRKEDEQFF.